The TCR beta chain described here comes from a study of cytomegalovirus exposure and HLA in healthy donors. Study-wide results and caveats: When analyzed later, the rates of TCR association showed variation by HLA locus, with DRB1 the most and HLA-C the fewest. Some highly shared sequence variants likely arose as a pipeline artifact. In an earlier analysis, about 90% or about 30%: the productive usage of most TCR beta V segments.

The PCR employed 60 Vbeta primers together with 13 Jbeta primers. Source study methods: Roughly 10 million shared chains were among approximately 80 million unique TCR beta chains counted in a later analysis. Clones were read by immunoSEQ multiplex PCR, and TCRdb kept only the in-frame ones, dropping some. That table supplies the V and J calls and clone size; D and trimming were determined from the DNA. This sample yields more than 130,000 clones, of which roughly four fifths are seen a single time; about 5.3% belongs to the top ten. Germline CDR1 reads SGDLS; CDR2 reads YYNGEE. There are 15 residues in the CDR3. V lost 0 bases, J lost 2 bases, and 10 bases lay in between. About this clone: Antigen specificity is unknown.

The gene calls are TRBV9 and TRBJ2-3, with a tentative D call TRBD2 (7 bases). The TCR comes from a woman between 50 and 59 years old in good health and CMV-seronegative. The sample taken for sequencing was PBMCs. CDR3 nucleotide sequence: TGTGCCAGCAGCGTAGGGGCGGGGGCCACAGATACGCAGTATTTT. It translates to CASSVGAGATDTQYF.